This T cell receptor (beta chain) was recovered during a study of neurological immune-mediated disorders. Points from the study as a whole: The greatest TCR clonal expansion occurred in HTLV-1-associated myelopathy and the least in multiple sclerosis, which fell below healthy controls.

Sorted libraries came from some 1 million CD4+ or CD8+ T cells. The cDNA was produced through 5'RACE with 10-nucleotide random UMIs. MiXCR, run by TCRdb on the 5' RACE reads, gives a single entry per CDR3 protein. The sample contains about 55,000 distinct CDR3 sequences, under 5% of which appear only once. This clonotype came up many times. Its cognate antigen is unknown. The CDR3 runs 14 residues. V was pared by 5 bases and J by 0 bases, with 10 bases between. Germline values: CDR1 SEHNR, CDR2 FQNEAQ (reference sequence). The receptor was isolated from a woman in her forties with multiple sclerosis. Sequences were obtained from CD4+ T cells from blood. V is TRBV7-9 and J is TRBJ1-1; D ambiguous. CDR3 bases: TGTGCCAGCAGCAGAGGACGGTTGAACACTGAAGCTTTCTTT. Protein: CASSRGRLNTEAFF.